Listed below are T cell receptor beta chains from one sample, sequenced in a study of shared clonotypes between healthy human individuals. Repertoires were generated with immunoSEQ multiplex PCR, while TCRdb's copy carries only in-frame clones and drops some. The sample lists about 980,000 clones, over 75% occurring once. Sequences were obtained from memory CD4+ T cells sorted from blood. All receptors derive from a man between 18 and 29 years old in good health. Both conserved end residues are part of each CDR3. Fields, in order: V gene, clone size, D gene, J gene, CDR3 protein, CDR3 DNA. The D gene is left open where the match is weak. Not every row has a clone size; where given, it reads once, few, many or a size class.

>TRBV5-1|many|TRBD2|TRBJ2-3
CANHSGGWTDTQYF
TGCGCCAACCATAGCGGGGGGTGGACAGATACGCAGTATTTT
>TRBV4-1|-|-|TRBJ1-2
CASSQGVNNYGYTF
TGCGCCAGCAGCCAAGGGGTCAATAACTATGGCTACACCTTC
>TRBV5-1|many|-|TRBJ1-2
CASSSEGSEGYTF
TGCGCCAGCAGCTCGGAGGGCTCGGAGGGCTACACCTTC
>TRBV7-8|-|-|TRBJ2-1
CASSRVATGYNEQFF
TGTGCCAGCAGTCGCGTCGCCACAGGGTACAATGAGCAGTTCTTC
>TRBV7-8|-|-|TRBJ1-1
CASSFRGENTEAFF
TGTGCCAGCAGCTTCAGGGGTGAGAACACTGAAGCTTTCTTT
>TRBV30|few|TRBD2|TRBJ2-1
CAWNRGLAGNEQFF
TGTGCCTGGAACAGGGGACTAGCGGGCAATGAGCAGTTCTTC
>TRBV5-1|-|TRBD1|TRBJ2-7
CASSLASGTGGDEQYF
TGCGCCAGCAGCTTGGCCTCCGGGACAGGGGGAGACGAGCAGTACTTC
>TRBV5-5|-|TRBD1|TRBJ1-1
CASLRQGNTEAFF
TGTGCCAGCCTCCGACAGGGGAACACTGAAGCTTTCTTT
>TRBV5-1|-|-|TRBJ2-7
CASSLNPSLSYEQYF
TGCGCCAGCAGCTTGAACCCCAGCCTCTCCTACGAGCAGTACTTC
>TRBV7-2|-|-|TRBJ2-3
CASSLAGRVWTDTQYF
TGTGCCAGCAGCTTAGCGGGCCGGGTTTGGACAGATACGCAGTATTTT
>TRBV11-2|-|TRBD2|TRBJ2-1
CASSLEGRAGVDEQFF
TGTGCCAGCAGCTTAGAAGGTCGAGCGGGGGTTGATGAGCAGTTCTTC
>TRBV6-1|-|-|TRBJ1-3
CASSDQGHGNTIYF
TGTGCCAGCAGTGACCAGGGGCATGGAAACACCATATATTTT
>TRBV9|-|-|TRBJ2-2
CASSTGPNTGELFF
TGTGCCAGCAGCACAGGACCGAACACCGGGGAGCTGTTTTTT
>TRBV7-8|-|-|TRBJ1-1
CASSRGRGGTEAFF
TGTGCCAGCAGCCGTGGCCGGGGGGGCACTGAAGCTTTCTTT
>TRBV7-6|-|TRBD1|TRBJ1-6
CASSPTGNSPLHF
TGTGCCAGCAGCCCGACAGGGAATTCACCCCTCCACTTT
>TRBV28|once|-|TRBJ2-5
CASRPGPLETQYF
TGTGCCAGCAGGCCGGGACCCCTAGAGACCCAGTACTTC
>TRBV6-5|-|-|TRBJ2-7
CASNTPQAEQYF
TGTGCCAGCAACACCCCCCAAGCCGAGCAGTACTTC
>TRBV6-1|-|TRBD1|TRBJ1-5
CASSEAARGLSQPQHF
TGTGCCAGCAGTGAAGCTGCCAGGGGGCTTAGTCAGCCCCAGCATTTT
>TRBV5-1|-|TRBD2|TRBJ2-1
CASSLTGLESNEQFF
TGCGCCAGCAGCTTGACGGGACTAGAAAGCAATGAGCAGTTCTTC
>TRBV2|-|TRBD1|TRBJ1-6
CASSDRQLSYRGENSPLHF
TGTGCCAGCAGTGATCGACAACTATCTTACAGGGGAGAAAATTCACCCCTCCACTTT
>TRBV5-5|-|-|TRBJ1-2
CASSNSHLNYGYTF
TGTGCCAGCAGCAACAGCCATCTCAACTATGGCTACACCTTC
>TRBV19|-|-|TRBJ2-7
CASSTGRSYEQYF
TGTGCCAGTAGTACAGGCCGCTCCTACGAGCAGTACTTC
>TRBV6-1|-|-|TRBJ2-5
CASSPRAGGPETQYF
TGTGCCAGCAGTCCTAGAGCTGGGGGGCCGGAGACCCAGTACTTC
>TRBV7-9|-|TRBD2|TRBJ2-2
CASSPQGTSGPTGELFF
TGTGCCAGCAGCCCCCAAGGGACTAGCGGACCTACCGGGGAGCTGTTTTTT
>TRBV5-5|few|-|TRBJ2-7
CASSLGTTPTYEQYF
TGTGCCAGCAGCTTGGGGACAACCCCAACCTACGAGCAGTACTTC
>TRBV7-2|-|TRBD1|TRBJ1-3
CASRGADRADSGNTIYF
TGTGCCAGCAGGGGCGCGGACAGGGCCGACTCTGGAAACACCATATATTTT
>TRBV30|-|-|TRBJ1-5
CAWADRSNQPQHF
TGTGCCTGGGCGGACCGAAGCAATCAGCCCCAGCATTTT
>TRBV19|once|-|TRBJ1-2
CASSQARTVNYGYTF
TGTGCCAGTAGCCAGGCGAGGACAGTAAACTATGGCTACACCTTC
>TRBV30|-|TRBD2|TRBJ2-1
CAWAVAGGPYNEQFF
TGTGCCTGGGCCGTAGCGGGGGGTCCCTACAATGAGCAGTTCTTC
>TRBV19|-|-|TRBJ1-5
CATSPGVGQPQHF
TGTGCCACCTCACCAGGGGTAGGTCAGCCCCAGCATTTT
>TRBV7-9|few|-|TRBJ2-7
CASSPSNSYEQYF
TGTGCCAGCAGCCCTAGCAACTCCTACGAGCAGTACTTC
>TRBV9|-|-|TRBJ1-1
CASSVTDWRDTEAFF
TGTGCCAGCAGCGTCACGGACTGGAGGGACACTGAAGCTTTCTTT
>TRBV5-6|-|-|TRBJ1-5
CASSFGDNQPQHF
TGTGCCAGCAGCTTCGGAGATAATCAGCCCCAGCATTTT
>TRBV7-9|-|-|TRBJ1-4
CASSLGGEKLFF
TGTGCCAGCAGCTTGGGAGGAGAAAAACTGTTTTTT
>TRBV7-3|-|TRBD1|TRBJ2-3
CASSLQGAGTDTQYF
TGTGCCAGCAGCCTGCAGGGGGCGGGCACAGATACGCAGTATTTT
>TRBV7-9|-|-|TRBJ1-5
CASSSGTQGNQPQHF
TGTGCCAGCAGCTCGGGCACCCAGGGCAATCAGCCCCAGCATTTT
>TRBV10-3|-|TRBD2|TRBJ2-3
CAATAGEVDTQYF
TGTGCCGCCACTGCGGGAGAGGTAGATACGCAGTATTTT
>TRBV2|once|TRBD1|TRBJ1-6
CASSGPDREESSYNSPLHF
TGTGCCAGCAGTGGCCCAGACAGGGAGGAATCATCCTATAATTCACCCCTCCACTTT
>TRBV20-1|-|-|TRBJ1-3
CSARTGNTIYF
TGCAGTGCTAGAACTGGAAACACCATATATTTT
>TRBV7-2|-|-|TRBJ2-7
CASSLAGSEPYEQYF
TGTGCCAGCAGCTTAGCGGGATCTGAACCCTACGAGCAGTACTTC
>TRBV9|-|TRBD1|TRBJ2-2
CASSSQGAPGELFF
TGTGCCAGCAGCTCACAGGGGGCGCCCGGGGAGCTGTTTTTT
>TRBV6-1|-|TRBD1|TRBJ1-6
CASSDVTSTGSNSPLHF
TGTGCCAGCAGTGACGTAACGTCGACAGGGAGCAATTCACCCCTCCACTTT
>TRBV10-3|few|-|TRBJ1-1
CAISVDMNTEAFF
TGTGCCATCAGTGTAGACATGAACACTGAAGCTTTCTTT
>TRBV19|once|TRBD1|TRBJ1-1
CASSTQGGTEAFF
TGTGCCAGTAGTACTCAGGGGGGAACTGAAGCTTTCTTT
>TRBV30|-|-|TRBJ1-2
CASSFWDLRGNYGYTF
TGTGCCTCGAGTTTTTGGGACCTGAGGGGTAACTATGGCTACACCTTC
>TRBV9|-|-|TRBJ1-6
CASSELGNNSPLHF
TGTGCCAGCAGTGAGCTAGGTAATAATTCACCCCTCCACTTT
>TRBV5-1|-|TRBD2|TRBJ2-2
CASSFGTSGRASPGELFF
TGCGCCAGCAGCTTCGGGACTAGCGGGAGGGCCTCTCCCGGGGAGCTGTTTTTT